Shown below are 17 T cell receptor beta chains from a single sample sequenced in a study of response to subunit inactivated influenza vaccine. TCRdb reprocessed the RT-PCR reads via MiXCR and lists one record per CDR3 protein. The table has fewer than 800,000 distinct CDR3 sequences, 15% to 17% seen once. The sequences come from PBMCs from blood, collected 11 to 12 days after vaccination. The receptors originated from a man in his fifties who received an inactivated influenza vaccine.

The genes are TRBV28 and TRBJ2-7; D ambiguous. V lost 4 bases to trimming and J lost 3 bases, with 13 bases between them. The CDR3 totals 14 residues. CDR1 is MDHEN, CDR2 SYDVKM, per germline. The CDR3 nucleotides are TGTGCCAGCAGTTCGACTCAAGGTGACTACGAGCAGTACTTC. It is translated as CASSSTQGDYEQYF.

This chain links TRBV5-1 with TRBJ2-5; the match to TRBD1 covers 10 bases. The V gene's germline CDR1 is SGHRS and CDR2 YFSETQ. V lost 3 bases and J lost 5; bases outside the gene matches: 7. CDR3 length: 15 residues. The CDR3 DNA reads as TGCGCCAGCAGCTGGGGGACAGGGGATTCGGAGACCCAGTACTTC. Translating it yields CASSWGTGDSETQYF.

This clonotype was seen ten or more times. This chain links TRBV18 with TRBJ2-5, with unresolved D. The V gene's germline CDR1 is KGHSH and CDR2 LQKENI. V was cut by 8 bases and J by 2 bases, with 6 bases left in between. The length of the CDR3 is 11 residues. DNA of the CDR3: TGTGCCAGCAGTCGTCAAGAGACCCAGTACTTC. Its translation is CASSRQETQYF.

The sample holds a few counts of this clonotype. V usage is TRBV5-6 and J usage is TRBJ1-5, with D possibly being TRBD1 (5 bases). Between the trimmed V and J ends, which lost 2 bases and 0 bases, there was a span of 12 bases. The CDR3 sequence is 16 residues long. Germline CDR1 and CDR2: SGHDT and YYEEEE. The CDR3 region is CASSFRTRASNQPQHF. Here the CDR3 DNA reads TGTGCCAGCAGCTTCAGGACACGGGCTAGCAATCAGCCCCAGCATTTT.

The V call is TRBV10-3, the J call TRBJ2-7; 9 bases map to TRBD1. CDR1 is ENHRY and CDR2 is SYGVKD in the germline V gene. V dropped 7 bases and J dropped 0; count of bases not matched to a gene: 4. This CDR3 region has 14 residues. CDR3 protein: CAITWGQGSYEQYF. In DNA, the CDR3 is TGTGCCATCACCTGGGGACAGGGCTCCTACGAGCAGTACTTC.

The chain joins TRBV6-2 or TRBV6-3 to TRBJ2-1, with 9 bases fitting TRBD2. CDR3 length: 14 amino acids. Germline V lookup: CDR1 MNHEY, CDR2 SVGEGT. V gave up 5 bases and J gave up 6 bases; unmatched junction bases: 5. The CDR3, as DNA: TGTGCCAGCAGTGAGGGACTAGCCAGCAATGAGCAGTTCTTC. Translating it yields CASSEGLASNEQFF.

The rearrangement joins TRBV12-3 or TRBV12-4 to TRBJ1-3; maybe TRBD1 (5 bases). Trimming cost V 7 bases and J 3 bases, with 16 bases left between them. This CDR3 is 15 amino acids long. The CDR3 is CASTLRGVSGNTIYF. The DNA of the CDR3 is TGTGCCAGCACCTTACGGGGCGTTAGTGGAAACACCATATATTTT.

V usage is TRBV7-9 and J usage is TRBJ1-6; 7 bases agree with TRBD1. Germline-derived CDR1 and CDR2 are SEHNR and FQNEAQ (reference sequence). The CDR3 spans 17 residues. The V and J ends lost 4 bases and 2 bases, in that order; junction bases with no gene match: 8. CDR3 region: CASSSTGVETYNSPLHF. The DNA of the CDR3 is TGTGCCAGCAGCTCCACAGGGGTTGAGACCTATAATTCACCCCTCCACTTT. Complete variable domain (other parts from reference TRBV7-9 and TRBJ1-6): DTGVSQNPRHKITKRGQNVTFRCDPISEHNRLYWYRQTLGQGPEFLTYFQNEAQLEKSRLLSDRFSAERPKGSFSTLEIQRTEQGDSAMYLCASSSTGVETYNSPLHFGNGTRLTVT.

The chain recombines TRBV7-8 with TRBJ2-7; 9 bases align to TRBD1. The CDR3 spans 16 residues. The V gene's germline CDR1 is SGHVS and CDR2 FQNEAQ. V gave up 5 bases and J gave up 0 bases; unmatched junction bases: 8. The CDR3 sequence is CASSPRGQGSSYEQYF. The CDR3 DNA reads TGTGCCAGCAGCCCTCGGGGACAGGGCAGCTCCTACGAGCAGTACTTC.

Comments on this clonotype: A read error may be the cause here, since a much bigger clone is one base away. This sequence joins TRBV12-3 or TRBV12-4 and TRBJ2-7; unclear D gene. The CDR3 is made up of 13 amino acids. With 6 bases removed from V and 7 bases from J, the gap between germline ends came to 16 bases. DNA of the CDR3: TGTGCCAGCAGGTTTACCAGGTCCGGGGAGCAGTACTTC. Its translation: CASRFTRSGEQYF.

This clonotype showed up just a few times. The chain has TRBV18 and TRBJ2-4; a weak D match, TRBD1 (5 bases). The CDR3 spans 17 residues. Germline values: CDR1 KGHSH, CDR2 LQKENI. V lost 0 bases to trimming and J lost 0 bases, with 12 bases between them. This chain's CDR3 is CASSPPGQPIAKNIQYF. CDR3 in DNA: TGTGCCAGCTCACCACCGGGGCAGCCGATAGCCAAAAACATTCAGTACTTC.

The chain combines TRBV10-3 with TRBJ1-1; D is ambiguous. The V gene's germline CDR1 is ENHRY and CDR2 SYGVKD. Trimming stripped 9 bases from V and 0 bases from J, with 11 bases between. The length of the CDR3 is 13 residues. The CDR3 nucleotides read TGTGCCATGACCCGGGGATTGAACACTGAAGCTTTCTTT. Translation: CAMTRGLNTEAFF.

This clonotype was seen only a few times. CDR3 in DNA: TGTGCCAGCAGCCTCGGGGGGGGGGCTAGTGAGCAGTTCTTC. Translation gives CASSLGGGASEQFF. V gene TRBV7-6 combines with J gene TRBJ2-1; TRBD2 matches at 8 bases. Germline values: CDR1 SGHVS, CDR2 FNYEAQ. With V trimmed by 5 bases and J by 9 bases, 9 bases remained unmatched. The CDR3 has 14 residues.

The CDR3 DNA follows: TGTGCCAGCAGTTTTTCGGAGCGGGGACTCAATGAGCAGTTCTTC. It is translated as CASSFSERGLNEQFF. The chain combines TRBV6-2 or TRBV6-3 with TRBJ2-1; TRBD2 matches 7 bases. The CDR3 extends over 15 amino acids. The ends lost 4 bases at V and 6 bases at J; junction bases unmatched: 9. Germline V gives CDR1 MNHEY, CDR2 SVGEGT.

This clonotype has only a few counts. The chain recombines TRBV7-9 with TRBJ2-3; the D gene is possibly TRBD2 (6 bases). The CDR3 covers 17 residues. V lost 1 base and J lost 1, with 15 bases in between. Germline CDR1 and CDR2: SEHNR and FQNEAQ (reference sequence). The CDR3 DNA reads as TGTGCCAGCAGCTTAGGAGTGGGTGGACTACGCACAGATACGCAGTATTTT. It specifies CASSLGVGGLRTDTQYF.

This clonotype occurred a few times. This rearrangement joins TRBV7-2 to TRBJ1-5; TRBD1 agrees at 11 bases. Germline trimming cut 4 bases from V and 7 bases from J; bases unmatched to any gene: 6. Germline V gene data show CDR1 as SGHTA and CDR2 as FQGNSA. The length of the CDR3 is 15 residues. CDR3 loop: CASSSTGTGGQPQHF. The CDR3, as DNA: TGTGCCAGCAGCTCCACGGGGACAGGGGGACAGCCCCAGCATTTT.

This clonotype was seen repeatedly, ten times or more. The chain links TRBV7-2 to TRBJ2-7; D may be TRBD1 or TRBD2 (5 bases each). The germline V gene encodes CDR1 SGHTA and CDR2 FQGNSA. V dropped 2 bases and J dropped 6 bases, with 11 bases sitting between them. The CDR3 sequence is 13 residues long. The chain's CDR3 is CASSLQGDGEQYF. For the CDR3, the DNA is TGTGCCAGCAGCTTACAAGGGGACGGCGAGCAGTACTTC.